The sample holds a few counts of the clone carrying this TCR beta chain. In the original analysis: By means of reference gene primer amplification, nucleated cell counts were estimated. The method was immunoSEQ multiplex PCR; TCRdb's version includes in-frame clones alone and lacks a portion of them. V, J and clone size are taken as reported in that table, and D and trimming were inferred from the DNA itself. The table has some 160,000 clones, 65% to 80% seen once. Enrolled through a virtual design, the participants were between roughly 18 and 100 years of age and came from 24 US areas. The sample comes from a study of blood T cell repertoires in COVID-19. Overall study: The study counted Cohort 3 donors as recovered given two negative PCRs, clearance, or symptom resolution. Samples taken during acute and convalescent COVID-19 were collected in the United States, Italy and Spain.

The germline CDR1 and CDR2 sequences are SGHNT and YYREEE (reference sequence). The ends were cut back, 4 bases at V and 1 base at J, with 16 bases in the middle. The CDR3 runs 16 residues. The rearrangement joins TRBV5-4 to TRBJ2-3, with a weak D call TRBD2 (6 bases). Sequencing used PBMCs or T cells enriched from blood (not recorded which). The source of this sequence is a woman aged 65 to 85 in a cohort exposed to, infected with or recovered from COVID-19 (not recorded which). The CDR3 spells CASSGRDSGGTDTQYF. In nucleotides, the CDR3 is TGTGCCAGCAGCGGCCGGGACTCAGGAGGCACAGATACGCAGTATTTT.